This is a list of T cell receptor beta chains from one sample in a study of Graves' ophthalmopathy and Graves' hyperthyroidism. TCRdb called the multiplex PCR reads again in MiXCR, with one record for every CDR3 protein. The sample has 1 million to 1.3 million distinct CDR3 sequences, about two fifths seen once; the top ten hold over 8.5%. The sample was peripheral blood or thyroid tissue (not recorded which). Receptors were obtained from an adult man with Graves' hyperthyroidism. Each CDR3 is given with its conserved first and last residue. Each record gives: V gene, clone size, J gene, D gene, CDR3 DNA, CDR3 protein. D genes are given only for firm matches. Where a row states a size, it is once, few, many or the class of an expanded clone; other rows omit it.

TRBV20-1,many,TRBJ1-6,.,TGCAGTGCTAGTTATGGACAATGGAATTCACCCCTCCACTTT,CSASYGQWNSPLHF
TRBV10-3,.,TRBJ1-1,.,TGTGCCATCAGTGGGACGTCGGGGGCTGAAGCTTTCTTT,CAISGTSGAEAFF
TRBV20-1,many,TRBJ1-6,.,TGCAGTGCTAGTGTCGGCGGCAGGGTCAATAATTCACCCCTCCACTTT,CSASVGGRVNNSPLHF
TRBV20-1,.,TRBJ2-2,.,TGCAGTGCGAGGGGAATGGCAGGGCTCGTCGGGGAGCTGTTTTTT,CSARGMAGLVGELFF
TRBV15,.,TRBJ2-5,TRBD2,TGTGCCACCAGCAGGGGTGGCAGCGGGGGCTGGGAGACCCAGTACTTC,CATSRGGSGGWETQYF
TRBV5-6,few,TRBJ2-2,.,TGTGCCAGCAGCTTGGGCCGGTGGTTGGCGTACACCGGGGAGCTGTTTTTT,CASSLGRWLAYTGELFF
TRBV10-3,.,TRBJ1-1,.,TGTGCCATCAGTGAGGGGGCAACTAATGAAGCTTTCTTT,CAISEGATNEAFF
TRBV6-1,many,TRBJ1-5,.,TGTGCCAGCAGTGAATTCGGGGTACGGAATCAGCCCCAGCATTTT,CASSEFGVRNQPQHF
TRBV7-9,.,TRBJ1-3,.,TGTGCCAGCAGCCCCCCGTCCGCCGGAACGCTCTCTGGAAACACCATATATTTT,CASSPPSAGTLSGNTIYF
TRBV20-1,.,TRBJ2-7,.,TGCAGTGCTTGGGACGCGACGCAGTACTTC,CSAWDATQYF
TRBV20-1,many,TRBJ2-7,.,TGCAGTGCCACTTATCCCAGTGAGCAGTACTTC,CSATYPSEQYF
TRBV12-3/TRBV12-4,.,TRBJ2-7,.,TGTGCCAGCAGGGGGGCAGGGACTCCATACGAGCAGTACTTC,CASRGAGTPYEQYF
TRBV20-1,.,TRBJ1-1,.,TGCAGTGCTAGGGTGGCAGGTGGGATCTCTTTATACACTGAAGCTTTCTTT,CSARVAGGISLYTEAFF
TRBV19,many,TRBJ1-1,.,TGTGCCAGTAGTTTCCGGGACATTCTTGAAGCTTTCTTT,CASSFRDILEAFF
TRBV10-3,.,TRBJ1-1,TRBD1,TGTGCCATCAGTGAGATAACCGGGACAGGGTTCCCTGAAGCTTTCTTT,CAISEITGTGFPEAFF
TRBV2,.,TRBJ1-2,.,TGTGCCAGCAGGCTCCGGACAAGGAGCGGTTCTGGCTACACCTTC,CASRLRTRSGSGYTF
TRBV7-6,many,TRBJ1-3,.,TGTGCCAGCAGCTCAGACAGGTCCGGCTCTGGAAACACCATATATTTT,CASSSDRSGSGNTIYF
TRBV11-2,.,TRBJ1-6,.,TGTGCCAGCAGCCCCCAGGGAGGGCAGCCCCTCCACTTT,CASSPQGGQPLHF
TRBV7-6,many,TRBJ1-1,TRBD1,TGTGCCAGCAGAGGACAGGGGGTGAACACTGAAGCTTTCTTT,CASRGQGVNTEAFF
TRBV30,once,TRBJ1-1,.,TGTGCCTGGTTCCCCCCGGTCCAGAGCACTGAAGCTTTCTTT,CAWFPPVQSTEAFF
TRBV4-3,.,TRBJ2-7,.,TGCGCCAGCAGCCATAACAGGCCCGGGTCCCACGAGCAGTACTTC,CASSHNRPGSHEQYF
TRBV7-9,.,TRBJ2-2,.,TGTGCCAGCAGCTTAAGTTTAGAAACCCTCGGGGAGCTGTTTTTT,CASSLSLETLGELFF
TRBV15,.,TRBJ2-5,.,TGTGCCACCAGCGAGCCCCCCTCGGGGGACCAAGAGACCCAGTACTTC,CATSEPPSGDQETQYF
TRBV12-3/TRBV12-4,few,TRBJ2-7,.,TGTGCCAGCAGTTCCGAAGATAACAGGGATCCCTACGAGCAGTACTTC,CASSSEDNRDPYEQYF
TRBV30,few,TRBJ1-6,.,TGTGCCTGGACCCAAAATTCACCCCTCCACTTT,CAWTQNSPLHF
TRBV2,many,TRBJ1-2,TRBD1,TGTGCCAGCAGCCGGACAGGGGGTCATGGCTACACCTTC,CASSRTGGHGYTF
TRBV20-1,.,TRBJ2-3,.,TGCAGTGCTCTCCCCTTCGGGGGGCGGCGCACAGATACGCAGTATTTT,CSALPFGGRRTDTQYF
TRBV12-3/TRBV12-4,.,TRBJ1-2,.,TGTGCCAGCAGTTATTTACCCATCCGGAGTGGCTACACCTTC,CASSYLPIRSGYTF
TRBV20-1,many,TRBJ1-2,.,TGCAGTGCTAGAGATAGGATCATCAACTATGGCTACACCTTC,CSARDRIINYGYTF
TRBV5-1,many,TRBJ1-3,.,TGCGCCAGCAGACCTGACTCTGGAAACACCATATATTTT,CASRPDSGNTIYF
TRBV12-3/TRBV12-4,.,TRBJ2-6,TRBD2,TGTGCCAGCAGTGAAGCGGGGGGGTTTTTTGCCTACGTCCTGACTTTC,CASSEAGGFFAYVLTF
TRBV6-5,.,TRBJ1-3,.,TGTGCCAGCAGTTACTCGACGAGCGGAAACACCATATATTTT,CASSYSTSGNTIYF